This T cell receptor beta chain was sequenced during a study of PD-1 blockade in classical Hodgkin lymphoma. Documented time point: cycle 4 day 1 (C4D1), after about 6 weeks of nivolumab. Relapses following autologous stem cell transplantation were seen in all patients, with brentuximab vedotin exposure varying. Clones were read by immunoSEQ multiplex PCR, and TCRdb kept only the in-frame ones, dropping some. The sample has fewer than 35,000 clones, 65% to 85% seen once. The CDR3 has 12 residues. With 2 bases removed from V and 9 bases from J, the gap between germline ends came to 12 bases. Germline CDR1 SGHDT, CDR2 YYEEEE.

Sequencing was performed on peripheral blood mononuclear cells (PBMCs), taken before the fourth cycle of nivolumab. The chain joins TRBV5-6 to TRBJ2-7; perhaps TRBD2 as D (5 bases). The sequence was obtained from a human donor with classical Hodgkin lymphoma. The chain's CDR3 is CASSFTSAGQYV. Here the CDR3 DNA reads TGTGCCAGCAGCTTTACTTCCGCGGGGCAGTACGTC.